In its sample, the clone carrying this T cell receptor (beta chain) was seen many times. V dropped 0 bases and J dropped 2 bases, with 5 bases sitting between them. CDR3 length: 14 residues. CDR1 is SGHRS, CDR2 YFSETQ, per germline. In the source study's methods: The distant-metastasis classifier for papillary thyroid cancer was built from CDR3 differences across clinicopathological groups. TCRdb re-clonotyped the PCR reads through MiXCR. The V and J calls were determined by TCRdb, not by the authors. The table lists fewer than 45,000 clones, approximately 13% of them singletons, with 8% to 10% in the top ten. These data originate in a study of metastatic and nonmetastatic thyroid tumors. All patients reached thyroid surgery having received no treatment beforehand.

This chain joins TRBV5-1 and TRBJ2-2; no firm D call. The receptor was derived from a female donor with papillary thyroid cancer or a benign thyroid nodule (not recorded which). Some clones in this sample may be carry-over from other donors' samples. Sequencing was carried out using blood. Here the CDR3 reads CASSLVVNTGELFF. The CDR3 DNA sequence: TGCGCCAGCAGCTTGGTTGTAAACACCGGGGAGCTGTTTTTT.